This T cell receptor beta chain was recovered during a study of blood T cell repertoires in COVID-19. About the research overall: Whether acute or convalescent, the COVID-19 samples came from the United States, Italy and Spain. T cells, B-cell-depleted T cells, or PBMCs supplied cDNA or gDNA.

Which cohort a participant joined came from the clinical history participants gave. Repertoires were generated with immunoSEQ multiplex PCR, while TCRdb's copy carries only in-frame clones and drops some. The table includes roughly 180,000 clones, approximately 85% detected once. The sample was PBMCs or T cells enriched from blood (not recorded which). The TCR sequence derives from a man aged 40-55 years who had recovered from COVID-19.

CDR3 sequence: CASSETGTSGRKPYNEQFF. The CDR3 bases are TGTGCCAGCAGTGAAACCGGGACTAGCGGGAGGAAACCTTACAATGAGCAGTTCTTC. The V call is TRBV6-1, the J call TRBJ2-1, with TRBD2 matching 15 bases. V shed 2 bases, J shed 4 bases, and the junction held 9 bases outside the gene matches. This CDR3 contains 19 residues. Germline V CDR1 and CDR2: MNHNS, SASEGT.